This T cell receptor beta chain was found in a study of early T cells in non-severe SARS-CoV-2 infection (dated by TCRdb to 2020 to 2022). As for the study more broadly: TCR sequencing used bulk RNA from unsorted whole blood, so alpha and beta chains could not be paired.

The CDR3 sequence holds 13 residues, the cysteine and phenylalanine included. Only the CDR3 DNA stays, 39 bases, in frame from base 1. Germline trimming amounts to 6 bases on V and 7 bases on J, with 7 as the count of junction bases outside the gene matches. Libraries came from 5' RACE. The sequencer listed for this sample is NextSeq 500. The TCR library protocol attached unique molecular identifiers to individual cDNA molecules to correct for sequencing error and PCR bias. Both TCR alpha and beta chains were sequenced, and tight co-correlation was observed between alpha and beta sequence abundances in each sample. Processing in the source paper ran as follows. Decombinator V4 was used to annotate TCR sequences for V gene, J gene and CDR3. TCRs were defined as expanded if a significant change between any two time points was detected under a Poisson model with p below 0.0001. TCR abundances were normalised to the total number of TCRs sequenced in each sample and reported as counts per million. MAIT TCRs were defined by TRAV1-2 paired with TRAJ12, TRAJ20 or TRAJ33, and iNKT TCRs by TRAV10 paired with TRAJ18. VDJdb, accessed on 1 November 2021, was searched for TCRs annotated for CMV, EBV and SARS-CoV-2, and TCRs annotated for more than one antigen were excluded. TCRdb handled the public reads itself, with Q25 trimming in fastp and clone calling in MiXCR, and kept productive beta chains. Each CDR3 protein appears once, grouped with its most common genes and DNA. The V and J calls were not made by the authors but by TCRdb's processing. The sample table contains some 81,000 distinct CDR3 sequences; only one count was recorded for around 9.9% of them. The ten top clones hold approximately 4.8% of the sample.

The investigation overall reported the following: VDJdb matching was skewed toward anti-spike CD8 responses and likely underestimated virus-specific expansions by missing private and CD4 specificities.

Comment on this clonotype: There is no known antigen for this receptor. The record has no base qualities; no much larger clone is one base away.

This was a case-control study nested in a cohort of healthcare workers in London, UK, who had nasopharyngeal swab PCR tests and blood samples taken every week. Healthcare workers were enrolled in the week of the UK lockdown, from 23 to 31 March 2020, and were followed every week for up to roughly 16 weeks. This TCR was sampled from an adult who was a healthcare worker with PCR-confirmed SARS-CoV-2 infection or an uninfected control (not recorded which). Sequenced material: whole blood. In this chain, TRBV12-3 or TRBV12-4 is recombined with TRBJ2-7; 9 central nucleotides agree with TRBD1. The sequence in DNA is TGTGCCAGCAGCCCCCGACAGGGGGGGGAGCAGTACTTC. This yields the protein CASSPRQGGEQYF.